This T cell receptor (beta chain) was sequenced for a study of T cells after posttransplantation cyclophosphamide. With 10 bases removed from V and 0 bases from J, the gap between germline ends came to 13 bases. Germline V gene sequence: CDR1 MNHEY, CDR2 SVGAGI. This CDR3 has 15 residues. Repertoires were generated with immunoSEQ multiplex PCR, while TCRdb's copy carries only in-frame clones and drops some. Among around 17,000 clones, more than 60% were seen once, and the ten largest hold less than 35%. Findings of the study overall: Later blood repertoires were often dominated by clones from the donor CD8+ memory compartment. Skin or GI-infiltrating T cells shared few TRB sequences with blood. TRB clonality was highly associated with recipient CMV seropositivity and reactivation.

Treatment was busulfan-fludarabine conditioning, a marrow graft, and cyclophosphamide on days +3 and +4. With respect to this clone: Its antigen remains unidentified.

The specimen was CD8+ T cells sorted from PBMCs, collected 1903 days after a stem cell transplant with posttransplant cyclophosphamide. The rearrangement joins TRBV6-5 to TRBJ1-6; a possible D gene is TRBD1 (5 bases). The source of this sequence is a female patient aged 40-50 years who received an allogeneic stem cell transplant from a related donor, was CMV-positive, and had no GVHD. Some T cells here may be from the graft donor. The CDR3 loop reads CATGDLSSYNSPLHF. CDR3 DNA: TGTGCCACGGGGGACCTCAGCTCCTATAATTCACCCCTCCACTTT.